This record covers a single T cell receptor beta chain. Its cognate antigen is unknown. The sample originates from a study of T cell responses to AZD1222 COVID-19 vaccine. Findings of the study overall: Sampling captured repertoires only after the peak T cell response. Spike-specific TCR breadth and depth were elevated following two AZD1222 doses.

The data were produced by immunoSEQ multiplex PCR, yet TCRdb's version contains in-frame clones alone and is incomplete. Altogether 95,000 to 150,000 clones are present, approximately 90% being singletons, with the ten largest covering about 3.7%. The CDR3 runs 13 residues. V lost 3 bases to trimming and J lost 4 bases, with 7 bases between them. The chain has TRBV12-3 or TRBV12-4 and TRBJ1-5, with D tentatively TRBD1 (5 bases). The receptor was isolated from an adult in good health. The material sequenced was peripheral blood, taken on day 0 of AZD1222 vaccination. This CDR3 reads CASSLTANQPQHF. CDR3 DNA sequence: TGTGCCAGCAGTTTGACAGCTAATCAGCCCCAGCATTTT.